This TCR beta chain was captured in a study of graft-versus-host responses after intestinal transplantation. Worth noting for this clone: The antigen remains unidentified.

Trimming cost V 2 bases and J 1 base, with 8 bases left between them. This CDR3 contains 14 residues. Germline V gene sequence: CDR1 MNHEY, CDR2 SVGAGI. The data were produced by immunoSEQ multiplex PCR, yet TCRdb's version contains in-frame clones alone and is incomplete. This sample has 90,000 to 130,000 clones; just under 95% occur once, and the top ten carry around 1%. This TCR derives from a human donor who was the organ donor for an intestinal transplant. The source was unstimulated CD8+ T cells sorted from spleen or lymph node cells, collected before transplant. V gene TRBV6-5 combines with J gene TRBJ1-1; perhaps TRBD1 as D (5 bases). CDR3 in amino acids: CASSYGTPNTEAFF. CDR3 nucleotides: TGTGCCAGCAGTTACGGGACTCCGAACACTGAAGCTTTCTTT.